What follows are 16 T cell receptor beta chains derived from one specimen sequenced in a study of CD8 T cells in ankylosing spondylitis. Overall study findings and caveats: Made up of about eight highly homologous variants, a TCR beta motif appeared characteristic of ankylosing spondylitis blood.

Their antigens are not known. Via MiXCR, TCRdb re-called the 5' RACE reads, giving one row per CDR3 protein. The data hold roughly 490,000 distinct CDR3 sequences, with approximately 5% observed a single time. The sequenced material came from blood, either unsorted or a sorted T cell fraction (not recorded which). The receptors were gathered from a male donor with ankylosing spondylitis.

This rearrangement joins TRBV2 to TRBJ1-2, with D tentatively TRBD1 (5 bases). The CDR3 is 12 residues long. Germline V gene sequence: CDR1 SNHLY, CDR2 FYNNEI. Trimming cost V 6 bases and J 6 bases, with 11 bases left between them. The CDR3 spells CASRRGEDGYTF. The DNA of the CDR3 is TGTGCCAGCAGGCGGGGCGAGGATGGCTACACCTTC.

This clonotype turned up a few times. The J gene is TRBJ2-1, the V gene TRBV20-1, with TRBD2 as a possible D gene (6 bases). The CDR3 length is 14 residues. Germline V gene sequence: CDR1 DFQATT, CDR2 SNEGSKA (reference sequence). Trimming took 2 bases from V and 3 from J, leaving 11 bases between them. CDR3: CSARKAGFYNEQFF. The CDR3 coding sequence is TGCAGTGCTAGAAAGGCGGGATTCTACAATGAGCAGTTCTTC.

The sample holds many counts of this clonotype. The J gene is TRBJ2-7, the V gene TRBV12-3 or TRBV12-4; possible D gene TRBD1, 5 bases. CDR3 length: 13 amino acids. The V gene lost 7 bases and the J gene lost 5 bases, with 15 bases spanning the gap. The DNA for the CDR3 is TGTGCCAGCACCCTGCTAGGGGAAAACGAGCAGTACTTC. Protein product: CASTLLGENEQYF.

This clonotype was seen ten or more times. Here the CDR3 reads CASSHDRVGGRELFF. CDR3 DNA sequence: TGCGCCAGCAGCCACGACAGGGTAGGAGGCCGGGAGCTGTTTTTT. The chain links TRBV4-3 to TRBJ2-2, with 7 positions matching TRBD1. CDR3 length equals 15 residues. V lost 3 bases, J lost 9 bases, and 10 bases stayed unmatched. Germline loops: CDR1 LGHNA, CDR2 YSLEER.

The sample holds many counts of this clonotype. As DNA, the CDR3 is TGCAGCGGCCTCCGGGGCCTTGGACCTAATGAGCAGTTCTTC. It translates to CSGLRGLGPNEQFF. This rearrangement joins TRBV29-1 to TRBJ2-1; D possibly uses TRBD1 or TRBD2 (5 bases each). There are 14 residues in the CDR3. V was cut by 7 bases and J by 7 bases, with 20 bases left in between. CDR1 and CDR2 from the germline V gene are SQVTM and ANQGSEA.

This clonotype was seen at least ten times. The rearrangement links TRBV7-2 to TRBJ1-5; D not certain. Germline V gives CDR1 SGHTA, CDR2 FQGNSA. Trimming stripped 8 bases from V and 6 bases from J, with 14 bases between. The CDR3 length is 13 residues. The DNA of the CDR3 is TGTGCCAGCGGAATGGGCTGGGGTCAGCCCCAGCATTTT. Protein sequence: CASGMGWGQPQHF.

In this sample, this clonotype turned up many times. The gene calls are TRBV12-3 or TRBV12-4 and TRBJ1-6; D remains ambiguous. V shed 6 bases and J shed 2 bases, with 11 bases lying between them. The CDR3 loop spans 15 amino acids. The CDR3 here is CASSLADPYNSPLHF. As DNA, the CDR3 is TGTGCCAGCAGCCTGGCGGATCCCTATAATTCACCCCTCCACTTT.

This clonotype appeared many times. This chain links TRBV7-2 with TRBJ2-7; unclear D gene. The germline V and J ends were trimmed by 1 base and 1 base, with 8 bases remaining between them. Germline-derived CDR1 and CDR2 are SGHTA and FQGNSA. This CDR3 is built from 14 residues. The CDR3 DNA is TGTGCCAGCAGCTTAGTGTACCAGTCCTACGAGCAGTACTTC. Encoded protein: CASSLVYQSYEQYF.

The chain employs TRBV15 and TRBJ1-1; TRBD1 is a possible D gene (6 bases). Per germline, CDR1 LNHNV and CDR2 YYDKDF (reference sequence). The length of the CDR3 is 14 residues. V lost 5 bases and J lost 1, with 11 bases in between. The CDR3 is CATSGPDRNTEAFF. CDR3 DNA: TGTGCCACCAGCGGTCCGGACAGGAACACTGAAGCTTTCTTT.

In its sample, this clonotype was seen many times. The chain links TRBV7-9 to TRBJ1-4; unclear D gene. Germline CDR1 reads SEHNR; CDR2 reads FQNEAQ (reference sequence). The length of the CDR3 is 14 residues. V was trimmed by 3 bases and J by 0 bases, leaving 5 bases between them. In nucleotides, the CDR3 is TGTGCCAGCAGCTTCTGGACAACTAATGAAAAACTGTTTTTT. Protein sequence: CASSFWTTNEKLFF.

In its sample, this clonotype was seen many times. V gene TRBV7-2 combines with J gene TRBJ1-1, with TRBD1 as a possible D gene (6 bases). Trimming removed 6 bases at V and 12 bases at J, with 20 bases between. The CDR3 extends over 13 amino acids. Per the germline V gene, CDR1 is SGHTA and CDR2 is FQGNSA. CDR3 sequence reads: CASSLTGTAITFF. CDR3 in DNA: TGTGCCAGCAGTCTCACAGGGACCGCGATAACTTTCTTT.

At least ten counts were recorded for this clonotype. V gene TRBV7-2 combines with J gene TRBJ2-1; D may be TRBD1 or TRBD2 (6 bases each). CDR1 and CDR2 (germline): SGHTA, FQGNSA. Trimming shortened V by 7 bases and J by 4 bases, and 14 bases separated the two germline ends. CDR3 length equals 14 residues. CDR3 coding DNA: TGTGCCAGCACGGGGGCGGCCCCTTACAATGAGCAGTTCTTC. Amino acid sequence: CASTGAAPYNEQFF. Full variable domain (remainder filled in from reference TRBV7-2 and TRBJ2-1): GAGVSQSPSNKVTEKGKDVELRCDPISGHTALYWYRQSLGQGLEFLIYFQGNSAPDKSGLPSDRFSAERTGGSVSTLTIQRTQQEDSAVYLCASTGAAPYNEQFFGPGTRLTVL.

Many counts were recorded for this clonotype. The gene calls are TRBV20-1 and TRBJ1-5, with 10 bases aligning to TRBD1. The CDR3 is 16 residues long. J lost 7 bases, V lost 0 bases, and 9 bases had no gene match. The germline CDR1 and CDR2 sequences are DFQATT and SNEGSKA (reference sequence). The CDR3 DNA sequence: TGCAGTGCTAGAGATCGAAGGACAGGGGGGGAACAGCCCCAGCATTTT. Translating gives CSARDRRTGGEQPQHF.

In this sample, this clonotype turned up a few times. V usage is TRBV5-1 and J usage is TRBJ2-3, with 12 nucleotides matching TRBD2. J gave up 2 bases and V 0 bases, and 7 bases lay outside the gene matches. The CDR3 consists of 18 residues. Germline CDR1 SGHRS, CDR2 YFSETQ. The DNA of the CDR3 is TGCGCCAGCAGCTTGGGTCTAGCGGGGGGGCCGGACACAGATACGCAGTATTTT. Translation gives CASSLGLAGGPDTDTQYF.

This clonotype was seen many times. V and J are TRBV7-9 and TRBJ1-2, with TRBD1 matching over 11 bases. Germline V gives CDR1 SEHNR, CDR2 FQNEAQ (reference sequence). The V segment lost 4 bases and the J segment 4 bases; nucleotides outside the gene matches: 5. The CDR3 is made up of 15 amino acids. The CDR3 DNA sequence: TGTGCCAGCAGCTCTGGGACAGGGGGTTCCTATGGCTACACCTTC. Protein: CASSSGTGGSYGYTF.

In its sample, this clonotype was seen many times. V is TRBV5-1 and J is TRBJ1-4; 8 bases map to TRBD1. Germline trimming cut 4 bases from V and 5 bases from J; bases unmatched to any gene: 7. The length of the CDR3 is 15 residues. CDR1 is SGHRS, CDR2 YFSETQ, per germline. The CDR3 coding sequence is TGCGCCAGCAGCCCACCGGGACAGGAAAATGAAAAACTGTTTTTT. This encodes CASSPPGQENEKLFF.